This T cell receptor beta chain was sequenced during a study of molecular identifiers for immune sequencing clone quantification. The wider study: Four of five splits of RNA from 20,000 or 100,000 naive CD8 cells were sequenced in replicates.

Germline V gene lookup returns CDR1 LGHDT and CDR2 YNNKEL (reference sequence). The CDR3 covers 18 residues. The V gene end was trimmed by 11 bases and the J gene end by 0 bases; junction bases not matched to a gene: 19. MiXCR, applied by TCRdb to the PCR reads, yields one record per CDR3 protein. This repertoire shows 37,000 or so distinct CDR3 sequences, around 18% found once; its top ten account for roughly 7%. This clonotype has ten or more counts. Its antigen is still unknown. Study-wide results and limits: Among effectors, clones above 20 RNA copies held over 97% of molecules; among naive cells, under 1%.

The sorting of naive CD8 T cells used the CD8+CD4-CCR7+CD45RA+ phenotype. This TCR came from a human donor in good health. Some libraries in this study had Jurkat cell RNA spiked in. The specimen was naive CD8+ T cells from blood, with Jurkat cell RNA spiked in. The sample's subset: FACS-sorted CD8+CD4-CCR7+CD45RA+ naive T cells. J is TRBJ1-5 and V is TRBV3-1; 7 bases align to TRBD1. The CDR3 bases are TGTGCCGCCCAGGGACAGCCTTTGGACTTTTATAGCAATCAGCCCCAGCATTTT. Protein: CAAQGQPLDFYSNQPQHF. Full variable domain (outside the CDR3, taken from reference TRBV3-1 and TRBJ1-5): DTAVSQTPKYLVTQMGNDKSIKCEQNLGHDTMYWYKQDSKKFLKIMFSYNNKELIINETVPNRFSPKSPDKAHLNLHINSLELGDSAVYFCAAQGQPLDFYSNQPQHFGDGTRLSIL.